Listed here are 5 T cell receptor beta chains from one sample, sequenced in a study of blood T cell repertoires in COVID-19 (TCRdb year 2020). The method behind the library was the immunoSEQ multiplex PCR assay. The immuneACCESS repertoire file appears here via TCRdb, limited to in-frame rearrangements. These files lack a portion of the clones; in checked studies, under half of the deficit traces to unresolved V genes, and the cause of the others is not known. Counted in this sample were some 250,000 clones; around 93% of them appeared once. The ten top clones hold more than 1% of the sample. Sequencing was done on a sample of PBMCs or T cells enriched from blood (not recorded which). The source of these receptors is a human donor in a cohort exposed to, infected with or recovered from COVID-19 (not recorded which). The donor label of this sample is uncertain.

The chain couples TRBV7-9 to TRBJ2-2, with 7 bases identical to TRBD1. Germline trimming cut 5 bases from V and 5 bases from J; bases unmatched to any gene: 11. The CDR3 runs 16 residues. Germline values: CDR1 SEHNR, CDR2 FQNEAQ (reference sequence). CDR3 in amino acids: CASSRDRVARTGELFF. Here the CDR3 DNA reads TGTGCCAGCAGCCGTGACAGGGTAGCACGAACCGGGGAGCTGTTTTTT.

The CDR3 bases are TGTGCCAGCAGTGAATCTAGCGGGGGCCAAGAGACCCAGTACTTC. This translates into CASSESSGGQETQYF. The chain uses TRBV2 and TRBJ2-5; 10 bases agree with TRBD2. The junction had 1 base not matched to a gene; V was cut back by 2 bases and J by 1 base. CDR3 length equals 15 residues. Per the germline V gene, CDR1 is SNHLY and CDR2 is FYNNEI.

The chain joins TRBV30 to TRBJ1-5; 7 bases are shared with TRBD1. This CDR3 is built from 13 residues. CDR1 is GTSNPN, CDR2 SVGIG, per germline (reference sequence). Trimming took 3 bases from V and 5 from J; bases not matched to a gene: 4. The CDR3 DNA reads as TGTGCCTGGAGCTTTCAGGGGGATCAGCCCCAGCATTTT. This codes for CAWSFQGDQPQHF.

V gene TRBV6-6 combines with J gene TRBJ2-7; D is perhaps TRBD1 (5 bases). Germline loops: CDR1 MNHNY, CDR2 SVGAGI (reference sequence). V was shortened by 4 bases and J by 3 bases, with 13 bases between the two germline ends. The CDR3 has 14 residues. The chain's CDR3 is CASSWARQGYEQYF. In nucleotides, the CDR3 is TGTGCCAGCAGTTGGGCCCGGCAGGGCTACGAGCAGTACTTC.

The gene calls are TRBV5-8 and TRBJ2-7; 11 nucleotides line up with TRBD2. Unmatched junction bases numbered 4, after V lost 4 bases and J lost 1 base. The CDR3 is 15 amino acids. Per the germline V gene, CDR1 is SGHTS and CDR2 is YDEGEE. This CDR3 is CASSRSGGGSYEQYF. CDR3 DNA sequence: TGTGCCAGCAGCCGTAGCGGGGGGGGGTCCTACGAGCAGTACTTC.